These T cell receptor beta chains were read from a single sample in a study of cytomegalovirus exposure and HLA in healthy donors. Assay used: immunoSEQ multiplex PCR; TCRdb lists only in-frame clones, some missing. The sample shows 150,000 to 200,000 clones, approximately 86% of them seen only once. The sequenced sample consisted of PBMCs. These receptors originate from a woman in her late teens or twenties in good health and CMV-seronegative. CDR3s include the opening cysteine and the closing phenylalanine or tryptophan. The D gene is left open where the match is weak. Size tells how often a clone was seen (once, few, many) or the class of an expanded clone, and some rows leave it out.

TRBV6-1	NA	TRBD1	TRBJ1-1	CASSEGYGTANTEAFF	TGTGCCAGCAGTGAAGGATATGGGACAGCGAACACTGAAGCTTTCTTT
TRBV28	NA	NA	TRBJ2-7	CASRWQELSYEQYF	TGTGCCAGCAGGTGGCAGGAACTCTCCTACGAGCAGTACTTC
TRBV6-6	NA	NA	TRBJ1-2	CANDLGQLYGYTF	TGTGCCAACGATCTCGGACAGCTTTATGGCTACACCTTC
TRBV19	once	NA	TRBJ1-6	CASSSSPGLTSPLHF	TGTGCCAGTAGTTCCTCCCCGGGACTAACATCACCCCTCCACTTT
TRBV7-8	NA	TRBD2	TRBJ2-5	CASSHSLAGGSLGETQYF	TGTGCCAGCAGCCATAGCCTAGCGGGAGGTAGCCTTGGGGAGACCCAGTACTTC
TRBV5-4	NA	TRBD1	TRBJ1-2	CASRGTGAALDGYTF	TGTGCCAGCAGGGGGACAGGGGCCGCTTTAGATGGCTACACCTTC
TRBV2	NA	NA	TRBJ2-3	CASSRGSTDTQYF	TGTGCCAGCTCCCGGGGAAGCACAGATACGCAGTATTTT
TRBV10-3	NA	TRBD2	TRBJ2-3	CAISLRTSGETDTQYF	TGTGCCATCAGCCTCAGAACTAGCGGGGAAACAGATACGCAGTATTTT
TRBV9	NA	NA	TRBJ2-2	CASSANTGELFF	TGTGCCAGCAGCGCTAACACCGGGGAGCTGTTTTTT
TRBV7-9	NA	NA	TRBJ2-7	CSSSLGPYEQYF	TGTTCCAGCAGCTTAGGGCCCTACGAGCAGTACTTC
TRBV5-6	NA	NA	TRBJ1-4	CASRKRRDMSEKLFF	TGTGCCAGCAGGAAACGCAGGGATATGAGTGAAAAACTGTTTTTT